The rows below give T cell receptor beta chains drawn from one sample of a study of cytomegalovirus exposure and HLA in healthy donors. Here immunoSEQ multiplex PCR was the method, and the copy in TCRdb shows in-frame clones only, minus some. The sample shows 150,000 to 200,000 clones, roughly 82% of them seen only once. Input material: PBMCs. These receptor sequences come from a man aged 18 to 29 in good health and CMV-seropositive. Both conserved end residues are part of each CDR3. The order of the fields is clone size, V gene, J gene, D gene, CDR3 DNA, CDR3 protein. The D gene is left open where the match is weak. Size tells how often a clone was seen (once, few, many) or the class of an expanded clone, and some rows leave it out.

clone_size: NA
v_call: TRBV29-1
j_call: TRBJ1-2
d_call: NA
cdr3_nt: TGCAGCGTTGAATCTGCGGGGCGGAATGGCTACACCTTC
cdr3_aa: CSVESAGRNGYTF

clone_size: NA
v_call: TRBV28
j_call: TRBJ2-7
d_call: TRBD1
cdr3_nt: TGTGCCAGCAGTTTATCGGGGACAGGGGGGTACGAGCAGTACTTC
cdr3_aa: CASSLSGTGGYEQYF

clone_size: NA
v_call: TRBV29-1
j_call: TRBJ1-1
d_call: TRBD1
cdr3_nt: TGCAGCGTTCCGGGACAGGGGATAACTGAAGCTTTCTTT
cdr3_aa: CSVPGQGITEAFF

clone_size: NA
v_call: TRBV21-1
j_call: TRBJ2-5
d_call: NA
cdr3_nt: TGTGCCAGCAGCAAAGACAAAGACAAAGGGAGCCAAGAGACCCAGTACTTC
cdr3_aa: CASSKDKDKGSQETQYF

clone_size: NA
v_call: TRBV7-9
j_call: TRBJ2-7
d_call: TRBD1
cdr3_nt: TGTGCCAGCAGCCCAGGGGGCCTCTCCTACGAGCAGTACTTC
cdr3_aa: CASSPGGLSYEQYF

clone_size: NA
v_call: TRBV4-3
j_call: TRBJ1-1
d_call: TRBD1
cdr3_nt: TGCGCCAGCAGCCACAGGGGGCGGAACACTGAAGCTTTCTTT
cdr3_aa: CASSHRGRNTEAFF

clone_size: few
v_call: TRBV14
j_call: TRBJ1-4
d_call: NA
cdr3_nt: TGTGCCAGCAGCCAAGGCAGGCCGAGGGATGAAAAACTGTTTTTT
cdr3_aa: CASSQGRPRDEKLFF

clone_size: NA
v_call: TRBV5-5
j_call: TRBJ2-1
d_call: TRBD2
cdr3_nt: TGTGCCAGCAGCTTCGTTTTCGGACTAGCGGACAATGAGCAGTTCTTC
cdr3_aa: CASSFVFGLADNEQFF

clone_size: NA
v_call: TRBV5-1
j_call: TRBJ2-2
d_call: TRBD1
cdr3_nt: TGCGCCAGCAGCTTACAGGGGGATCTGACCGGGGAGCTGTTTTTT
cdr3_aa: CASSLQGDLTGELFF

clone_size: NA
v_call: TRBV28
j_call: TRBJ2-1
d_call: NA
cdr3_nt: TGTGCCAGCAGGAATGATAGCTCCTACAATGAGCAGTTCTTC
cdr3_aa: CASRNDSSYNEQFF

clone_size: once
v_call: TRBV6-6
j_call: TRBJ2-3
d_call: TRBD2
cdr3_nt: TGTGCCAGCAGTCGTGGGACTAGCGGAGGCACAGATACGCAGTATTTT
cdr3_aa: CASSRGTSGGTDTQYF

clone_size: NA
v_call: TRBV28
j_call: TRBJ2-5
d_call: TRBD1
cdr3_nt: TGTGCCAGCAGCGGACAGGGGGTTGAGACCCAGTACTTC
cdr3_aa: CASSGQGVETQYF

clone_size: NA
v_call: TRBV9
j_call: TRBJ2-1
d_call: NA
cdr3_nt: TGTGCCAGCAGCCCCCGGGACTGGATGATAAGCAATGAGCAGTTCTTC
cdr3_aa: CASSPRDWMISNEQFF

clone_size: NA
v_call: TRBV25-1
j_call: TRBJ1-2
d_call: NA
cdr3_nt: TGTGCCAGCAGTGATCGAACAGGGCCCCATGGCTATGGCTACACCTTC
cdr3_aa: CASSDRTGPHGYGYTF

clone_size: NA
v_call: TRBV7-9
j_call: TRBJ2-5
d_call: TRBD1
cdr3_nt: TGTGCCAGCAGCTTAGCGATATCGGGCAGGGGGGAGACCCAGTACTTC
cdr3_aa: CASSLAISGRGETQYF

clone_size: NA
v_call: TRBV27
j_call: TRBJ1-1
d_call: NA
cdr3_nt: TGTGCCAGCAGAGGGGGGGCGCGGGCTGAAGCTTTCTTT
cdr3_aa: CASRGGARAEAFF

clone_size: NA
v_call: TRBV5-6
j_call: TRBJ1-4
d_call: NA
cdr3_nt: TGTGCCAGCAGCCCGTTAGCGGACGCCGGGCGGGGTGAAAAACTGTTTTTT
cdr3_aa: CASSPLADAGRGEKLFF

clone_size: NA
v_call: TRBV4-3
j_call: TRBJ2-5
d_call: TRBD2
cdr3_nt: TGCGCCAGCAGCCCCGGACTAGCGTCGAGGGTGGAGACCCAGTACTTC
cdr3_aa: CASSPGLASRVETQYF

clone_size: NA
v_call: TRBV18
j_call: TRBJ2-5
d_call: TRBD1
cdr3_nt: TGTGCCAGCTCACCACCGGGACAGGGGTTTGATTTGGAGACCCAGTACTTC
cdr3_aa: CASSPPGQGFDLETQYF

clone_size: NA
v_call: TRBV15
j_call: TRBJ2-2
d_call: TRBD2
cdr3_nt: TGTGCCACCAGCAGAGGGGGAGGGACTGGATTTTCCACCGGGGAGCTGTTTTTT
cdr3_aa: CATSRGGGTGFSTGELFF

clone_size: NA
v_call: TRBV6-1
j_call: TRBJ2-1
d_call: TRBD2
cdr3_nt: TGTGCCAGCAGTGAGGGGACTAGCGGGAACAATGAGCAGTTCTTC
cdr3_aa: CASSEGTSGNNEQFF

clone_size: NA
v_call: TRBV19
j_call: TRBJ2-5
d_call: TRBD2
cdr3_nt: TGTGCCAGTAGTATTTTCCTAGCGGGAGTGGAGACCCAGTACTTC
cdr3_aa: CASSIFLAGVETQYF

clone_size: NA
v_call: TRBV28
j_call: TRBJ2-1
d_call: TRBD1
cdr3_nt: TGTGCCAGCAGAAGACAGGGCGCTGAGCAGTTCTTC
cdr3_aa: CASRRQGAEQFF

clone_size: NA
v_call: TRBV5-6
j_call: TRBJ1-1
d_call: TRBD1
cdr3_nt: TGTGCCAGCAGCTTGGGGGTCTCAGGGGGCGGTGAAGCTTTCTTT
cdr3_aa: CASSLGVSGGGEAFF

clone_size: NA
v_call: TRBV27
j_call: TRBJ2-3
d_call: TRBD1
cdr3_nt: TGTGCCAGCAGTTTAACGCTGACAGGGGGCAGCTCAGATACGCAGTATTTT
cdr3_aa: CASSLTLTGGSSDTQYF

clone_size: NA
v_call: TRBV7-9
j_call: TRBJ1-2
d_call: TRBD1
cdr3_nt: TGTGCCAGCAGCTCGCCCCAGGGGGACAGGGGAGAAGGCTACACCTTC
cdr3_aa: CASSSPQGDRGEGYTF

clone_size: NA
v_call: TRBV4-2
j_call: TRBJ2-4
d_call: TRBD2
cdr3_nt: TGTGCCAGCAGCCAAGATCAGTGGGAGGGTGCCAAAAACATTCAGTACTTC
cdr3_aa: CASSQDQWEGAKNIQYF

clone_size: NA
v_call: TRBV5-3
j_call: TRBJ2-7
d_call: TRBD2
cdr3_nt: TGTGCCAGAAGCCTTAGCGGGGCCCCTGCCTACGAGCAGTACTTC
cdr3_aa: CARSLSGAPAYEQYF

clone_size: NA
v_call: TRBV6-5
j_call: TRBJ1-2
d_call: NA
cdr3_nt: TGTGCCAGCAGGACGACAGGAGGCTACACCTTC
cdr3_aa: CASRTTGGYTF

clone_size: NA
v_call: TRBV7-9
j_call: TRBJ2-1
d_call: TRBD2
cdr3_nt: TGTGCCAGCAGCCCCCTTAGGGGGGGACTAGCGGGAGGCGTAGATGAGCAGTTCTTC
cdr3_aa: CASSPLRGGLAGGVDEQFF

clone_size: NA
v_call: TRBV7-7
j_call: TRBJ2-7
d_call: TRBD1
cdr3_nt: TGTGCCAGCAGCCGGGACAGGGATGACGAGCAGTACTTC
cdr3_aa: CASSRDRDDEQYF

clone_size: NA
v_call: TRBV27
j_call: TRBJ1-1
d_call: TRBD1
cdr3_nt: TGTGCCAGCAGCCCGGGACAGGAGACTGAAGCTTTCTTT
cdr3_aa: CASSPGQETEAFF

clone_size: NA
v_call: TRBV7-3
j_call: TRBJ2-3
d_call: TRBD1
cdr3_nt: TGTGCCAGCAGCCCCCGCGCAGGGACAGGCCTCACAGATACGCAGTATTTT
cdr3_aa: CASSPRAGTGLTDTQYF

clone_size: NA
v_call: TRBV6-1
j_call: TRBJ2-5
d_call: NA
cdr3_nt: TGTGCCAGCAGTGAAGTTTTAGTGGTGAGGACCCAGTACTTC
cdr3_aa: CASSEVLVVRTQYF

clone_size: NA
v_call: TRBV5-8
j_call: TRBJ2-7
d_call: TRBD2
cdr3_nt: TGTGCCAGCAGCTTGTCCCTAGCGGGAGCCTCCTACGAGCAGTACTTC
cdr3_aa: CASSLSLAGASYEQYF

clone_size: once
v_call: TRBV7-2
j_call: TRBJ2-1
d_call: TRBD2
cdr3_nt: TGTGCCAGCAGCCCCACTAGCGGGGCCGCAAATTACAATGAGCAGTTCTTC
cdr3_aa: CASSPTSGAANYNEQFF

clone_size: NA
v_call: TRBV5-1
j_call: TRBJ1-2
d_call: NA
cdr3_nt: TGCGCCAGCGGGTGGCCGGGGGGCAGAGAAGGCTATGGCTACACCTTC
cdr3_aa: CASGWPGGREGYGYTF

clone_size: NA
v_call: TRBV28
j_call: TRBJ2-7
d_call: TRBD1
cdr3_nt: TGTGCCAGCAGTTTAGTAGGGACAGGGGTCCACGAGCAGTACTTC
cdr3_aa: CASSLVGTGVHEQYF

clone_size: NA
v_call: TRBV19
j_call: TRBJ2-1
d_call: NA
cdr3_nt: TGTGCCAGTAGTATCGGGGGCAATGAGCAGTTCTTC
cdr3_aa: CASSIGGNEQFF

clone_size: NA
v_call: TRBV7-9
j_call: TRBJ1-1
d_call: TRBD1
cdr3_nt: TGTGCCAGCAGCCCGGACAGGAGTGGGGCTTTCTTT
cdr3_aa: CASSPDRSGAFF

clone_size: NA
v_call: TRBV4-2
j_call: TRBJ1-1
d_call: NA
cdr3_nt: TGTGCCAGCAGCCAAGATCGGCGGAGGCTAGCTGAAGCTTTCTTT
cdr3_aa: CASSQDRRRLAEAFF

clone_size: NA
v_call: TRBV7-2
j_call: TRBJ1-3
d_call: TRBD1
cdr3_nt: TGTGCCAGCAGCTTAGCGGGTGACAGGGGGCTTGGAAACACCATATATTTT
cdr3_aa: CASSLAGDRGLGNTIYF

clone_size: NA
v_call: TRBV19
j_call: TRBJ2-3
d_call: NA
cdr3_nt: TGTGCCAGTAGTGACCCCGGGACTAGCACAGATACGCAGTATTTT
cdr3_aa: CASSDPGTSTDTQYF

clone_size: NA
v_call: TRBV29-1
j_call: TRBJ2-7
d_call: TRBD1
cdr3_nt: TGCAGCGTTCAGGGACAGGGCAATGGCGAGCAGTACTTC
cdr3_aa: CSVQGQGNGEQYF